The clone carrying this T cell receptor beta chain was seen ten or more times. Its antigen is unidentified. The sample is drawn from a study of T cells in Graves' hyperthyroidism and ophthalmopathy. Study information: Any treatment followed the collection of peripheral blood at initial diagnosis.

Subjects aged 18 to 65 presented with newly diagnosed hyperthyroidism of less than 2 months' duration. A roughly 9.3 ml volume of fresh peripheral blood provided the PBMCs. General study results and limits: Most thyroid clonotypes with frequency above 0.001 were detected in blood.

TCR beta CDR3 regions were amplified from RNA. A set of HTBI primers served as the primers for a first-round RT-PCR of the TCR CDR3. TCRdb re-derived calls from the multiplex PCR reads in MiXCR, one entry per CDR3 protein. The sample records 650,000 to 750,000 distinct CDR3 sequences, around 15% being singletons. The sequence was obtained from a woman between 18 and 30 years old with Graves' hyperthyroidism. The sample comprised blood.

The CDR3 DNA reads as TGCGCCAGCAGCCAAATAGTGACATATATCACTGAAGCTTTCTTT. Amino acids: CASSQIVTYITEAFF. The chain joins TRBV4-1 to TRBJ1-1; no reliable D call. The V end lost 2 bases, the J end lost 4 bases, and 14 bases lay between the germline ends. CDR1 and CDR2 (germline): MGHRA, YSYEKL. The CDR3 has 15 residues.